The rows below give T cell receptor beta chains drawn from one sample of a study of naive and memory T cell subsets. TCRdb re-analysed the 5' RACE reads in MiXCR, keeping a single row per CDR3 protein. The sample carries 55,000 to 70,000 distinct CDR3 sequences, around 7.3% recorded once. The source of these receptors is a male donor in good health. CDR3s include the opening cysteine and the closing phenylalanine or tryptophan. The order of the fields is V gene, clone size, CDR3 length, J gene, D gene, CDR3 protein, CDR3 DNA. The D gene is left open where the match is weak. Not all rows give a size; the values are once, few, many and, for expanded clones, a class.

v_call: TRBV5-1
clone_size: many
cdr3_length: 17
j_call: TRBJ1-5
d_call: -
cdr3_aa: CASSPEPGGGTWQPQHF
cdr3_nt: TGCGCCAGCAGCCCGGAACCCGGGGGAGGAACATGGCAGCCCCAGCATTTT

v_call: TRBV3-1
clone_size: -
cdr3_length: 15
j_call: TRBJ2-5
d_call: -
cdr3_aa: CASTPTGALQETQYF
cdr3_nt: TGTGCCAGCACCCCAACCGGGGCCCTTCAAGAGACCCAGTACTTC

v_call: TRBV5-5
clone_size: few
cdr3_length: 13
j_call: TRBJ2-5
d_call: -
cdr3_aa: CASSFWGEETQYF
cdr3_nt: TGTGCCAGCAGCTTCTGGGGGGAGGAGACCCAGTACTTC

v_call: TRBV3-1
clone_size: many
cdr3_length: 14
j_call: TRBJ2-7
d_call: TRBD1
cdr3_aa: CASSLQDRFYEQYF
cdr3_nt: TGTGCCAGCAGCCTCCAGGACAGGTTCTACGAGCAGTACTTC

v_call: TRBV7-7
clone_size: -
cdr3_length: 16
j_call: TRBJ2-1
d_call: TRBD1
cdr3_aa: CASSSGPGTGDNEQFF
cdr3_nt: TGTGCCAGCAGCTCTGGACCCGGGACAGGGGACAATGAGCAGTTCTTC

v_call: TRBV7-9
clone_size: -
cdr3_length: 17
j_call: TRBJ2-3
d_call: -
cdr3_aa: CASSPHQDFTSTDTQYF
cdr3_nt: TGTGCCAGCAGCCCGCATCAGGATTTTACTAGCACAGATACGCAGTATTTT

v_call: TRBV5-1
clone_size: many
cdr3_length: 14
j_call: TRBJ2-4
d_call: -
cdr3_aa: CASSFNPETDIQYF
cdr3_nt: TGCGCCAGCAGCTTCAACCCCGAAACGGACATTCAGTACTTC

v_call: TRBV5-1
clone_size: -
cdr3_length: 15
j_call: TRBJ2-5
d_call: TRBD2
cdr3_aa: CASSLASGSQETQYF
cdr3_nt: TGCGCCAGCAGCTTGGCTAGCGGATCCCAAGAGACCCAGTACTTC

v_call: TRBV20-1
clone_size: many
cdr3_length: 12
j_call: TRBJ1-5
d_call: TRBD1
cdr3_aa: CSAETGVEPQHF
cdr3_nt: TGCAGTGCCGAAACAGGGGTAGAGCCCCAGCATTTT

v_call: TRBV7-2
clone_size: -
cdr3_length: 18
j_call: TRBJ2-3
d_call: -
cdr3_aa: CASSLDWITTLLSDTQYF
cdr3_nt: TGTGCCAGCAGCTTAGATTGGATTACCACCTTACTCTCAGATACGCAGTATTTT

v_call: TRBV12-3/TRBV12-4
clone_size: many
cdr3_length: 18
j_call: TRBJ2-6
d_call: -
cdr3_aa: CASSLAWQQGHGGNVLTF
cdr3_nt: TGTGCCAGCAGTTTAGCTTGGCAGCAAGGGCACGGCGGCAACGTCCTGACTTTC

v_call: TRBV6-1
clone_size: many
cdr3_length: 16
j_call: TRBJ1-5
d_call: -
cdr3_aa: CASSEGRAGGNQPQHF
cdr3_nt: TGTGCCAGCAGTGAAGGCAGGGCTGGCGGCAATCAGCCCCAGCATTTT

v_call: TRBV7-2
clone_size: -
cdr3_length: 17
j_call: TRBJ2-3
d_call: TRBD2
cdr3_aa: CASSLVSRGGLGDTQYF
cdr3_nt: TGTGCCAGCAGCTTGGTTAGCCGGGGGGGCCTTGGAGATACGCAGTATTTT

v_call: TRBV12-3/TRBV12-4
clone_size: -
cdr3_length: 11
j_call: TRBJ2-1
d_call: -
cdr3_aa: CASGSHNEQFF
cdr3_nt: TGTGCCAGCGGTTCGCACAATGAGCAGTTCTTC

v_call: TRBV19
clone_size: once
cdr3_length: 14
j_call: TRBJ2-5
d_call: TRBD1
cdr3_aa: CASSMGQGVGTQYF
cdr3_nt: TGTGCCAGTAGTATGGGACAGGGGGTAGGGACCCAGTACTTC

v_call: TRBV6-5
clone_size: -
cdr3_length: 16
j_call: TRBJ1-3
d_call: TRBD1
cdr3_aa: CASRPLGQGSGNTIYF
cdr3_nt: TGTGCCAGCAGACCGCTCGGACAGGGCTCTGGAAACACCATATATTTT

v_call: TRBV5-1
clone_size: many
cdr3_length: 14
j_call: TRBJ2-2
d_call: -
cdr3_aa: CASSAVPVSGELFF
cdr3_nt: TGCGCCAGCAGCGCCGTTCCAGTATCCGGGGAGCTGTTTTTT

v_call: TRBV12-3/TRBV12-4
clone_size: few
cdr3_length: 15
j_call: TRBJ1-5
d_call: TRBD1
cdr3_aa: CASRSGTGENQPQHF
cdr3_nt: TGTGCCAGCAGATCCGGGACAGGGGAAAATCAGCCCCAGCATTTT

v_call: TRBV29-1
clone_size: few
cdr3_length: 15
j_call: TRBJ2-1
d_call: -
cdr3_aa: CSSGDPVSSYNEQFF
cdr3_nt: TGCAGCTCCGGGGACCCCGTTAGCTCCTACAATGAGCAGTTCTTC

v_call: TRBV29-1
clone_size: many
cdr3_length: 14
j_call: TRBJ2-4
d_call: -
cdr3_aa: CSVSGGDDRNIQYF
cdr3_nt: TGCAGCGTTTCAGGGGGGGATGATCGAAACATTCAGTACTTC

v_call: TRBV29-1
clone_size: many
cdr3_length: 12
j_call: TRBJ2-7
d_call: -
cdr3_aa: CSVEQGRYEQYF
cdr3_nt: TGCAGCGTTGAGCAGGGCCGCTACGAGCAGTACTTC

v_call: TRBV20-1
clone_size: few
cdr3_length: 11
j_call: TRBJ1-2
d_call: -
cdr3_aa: CSARQGGGYTF
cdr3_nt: TGCAGTGCTAGGCAGGGCGGGGGCTACACCTTC

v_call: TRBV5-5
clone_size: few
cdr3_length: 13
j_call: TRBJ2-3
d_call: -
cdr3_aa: CASRHSSTDTQYF
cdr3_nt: TGTGCCAGCAGACACTCAAGCACAGATACGCAGTATTTT

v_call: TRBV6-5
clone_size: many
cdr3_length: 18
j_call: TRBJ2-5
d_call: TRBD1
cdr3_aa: CASSYVASAGGIRETQYF
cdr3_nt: TGTGCCAGCAGTTACGTTGCCAGCGCAGGGGGTATTAGGGAGACCCAGTACTTC

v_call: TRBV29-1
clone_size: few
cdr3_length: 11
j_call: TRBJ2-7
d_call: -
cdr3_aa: CSARLDYEQYF
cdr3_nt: TGCAGCGCCCGACTAGACTACGAGCAGTACTTC

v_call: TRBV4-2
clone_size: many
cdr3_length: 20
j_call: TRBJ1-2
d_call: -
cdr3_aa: CASSQEGQGRTGVQNYGYTF
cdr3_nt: TGTGCCAGCAGCCAAGAGGGGCAGGGTAGAACGGGCGTCCAAAACTATGGCTACACCTTC